These 14 T cell receptor beta chains originate from one sample sequenced in a study of cytomegalovirus exposure and HLA in healthy donors. The PCR had 60 Vbeta and 13 Jbeta primers. Libraries were prepared by immunoSEQ multiplex PCR; TCRdb keeps only in-frame clonotypes and omits some of them. The repertoire holds about 130,000 clones, with around 82% as singletons. Sequencing was done on a sample of PBMCs. The source is a boy younger than 18 in good health and CMV-seronegative.

The chain combines TRBV7-8 with TRBJ1-1, with 8 bases aligning to TRBD1. The junction had 6 bases not matched to a gene; V was cut back by 0 bases and J by 0 bases. The V gene's germline CDR1 is SGHVS and CDR2 FQNEAQ. This CDR3 contains 17 residues. The CDR3 region is CASSLALRQGMNTEAFF. The CDR3, as DNA: TGTGCCAGCAGCTTAGCCCTGAGACAGGGGATGAACACTGAAGCTTTCTTT. Full variable domain (rest looked up from reference TRBV7-8 and TRBJ1-1): GAGVSQSPRYKVAKRGQDVALRCDPISGHVSLFWYQQALGQGPEFLTYFQNEAQLDKSGLPSDRFFAERPEGSVSTLKIQRTQQEDSAVYLCASSLALRQGMNTEAFFGQGTRLTVV.

This chain links TRBV27 with TRBJ1-1, with D possibly TRBD1 on 6 matching bases. The length of the CDR3 is 15 residues. Trimming removed 5 bases from V and 3 bases from J, with 16 bases in between. CDR1 and CDR2 (germline): MNHEY, SMNVEV (reference sequence). CDR3 amino acids: CASSPLGGSHTEAFF. CDR3 sequence (DNA): TGTGCCAGCAGTCCCTTAGGGGGAAGCCACACTGAAGCTTTCTTT.

The chain has TRBV7-6 and TRBJ2-3, with TRBD2 identical over 10 bases. The CDR3 is made up of 19 amino acids. The germline gives CDR1 SGHVS, CDR2 FNYEAQ. The trim removed 5 bases at V and 0 bases at J, leaving 14 bases unmatched. This CDR3 reads CASSPHEREGPPSTDTQYF. CDR3 DNA: TGTGCCAGCAGCCCGCACGAGCGGGAGGGCCCACCTAGCACAGATACGCAGTATTTT.

This chain connects TRBV6-1 to TRBJ2-5; 7 nucleotides agree with TRBD2. CDR1 and CDR2 from the germline V gene are MNHNS and SASEGT. With 4 bases clipped from V and 4 bases from J, the junction kept 6 bases outside the gene matches. The CDR3 is made up of 14 amino acids. The CDR3 here is CASSGSGVGETQYF. The CDR3 nucleotides read TGTGCCAGCAGTGGGAGCGGGGTTGGAGAGACCCAGTACTTC.

The chain employs TRBV9 and TRBJ2-1, with 11 positions matching TRBD2. CDR3 size: 15 residues. CDR1 and CDR2 (germline): SGDLS, YYNGEE. With V trimmed by 3 bases and J by 4 bases, 3 bases remained unmatched. This chain's CDR3 is CASSATSGEYNEQFF. The DNA for the CDR3 is TGTGCCAGCAGCGCGACTAGCGGGGAATACAATGAGCAGTTCTTC.

The CDR3 DNA follows: TGTGCCAGCACCGGCGGGCCTCAAGAGACCCAGTACTTC. It specifies CASTGGPQETQYF. This chain uses TRBV6-6 with TRBJ2-5; tentatively, D is TRBD2 (5 bases). The V and J ends lost 7 bases and 2 bases respectively, with 11 bases between them. CDR3 size: 13 residues. Germline lookup yields CDR1 MNHNY and CDR2 SVGAGI (reference sequence).

The chain links TRBV27 to TRBJ1-5; the D gene is possibly TRBD1 (5 bases). The germline CDR1 and CDR2 sequences are MNHEY and SMNVEV (reference sequence). The CDR3 length is 13 residues. V was shortened by 6 bases and J by 7 bases, with 13 bases between the two germline ends. DNA for the CDR3: TGTGCCAGCAGCTGGGGGGGGTACCAGCCCCAGCATTTT. Amino acids: CASSWGGYQPQHF.

The CDR3 spells CASSRRGAGNTGELFF. Here the CDR3 DNA reads TGTGCCAGCAGCCGCCGGGGAGCGGGGAACACCGGGGAGCTGTTTTTT. The J gene is TRBJ2-2, the V gene TRBV7-2, with a tentative D call TRBD2 (6 bases). Germline V gives CDR1 SGHTA, CDR2 FQGNSA. This CDR3 is built from 16 residues. V lost 5 bases and J lost 1, with 14 bases in between.

The V call is TRBV2, the J call TRBJ1-1, with TRBD1 as a possible D gene (6 bases). Germline loops: CDR1 SNHLY, CDR2 FYNNEI. The V end was cut by 1 base, the J end by 1 base, with 10 bases between. The CDR3 length is 15 residues. The CDR3 reads CASSEELGGNTEAFF. CDR3 nucleotide sequence: TGTGCCAGCAGTGAAGAATTAGGGGGGAACACTGAAGCTTTCTTT.

V gene TRBV25-1 combines with J gene TRBJ2-7, with TRBD1 as a possible D gene (6 bases). The CDR3 is made up of 14 amino acids. From germline, CDR1 is MGHDK and CDR2 SYGVNS. V lost 2 bases, J lost 0 bases, and 8 bases lay in between. The CDR3 nucleotides read TGTGCCAGCAGTGAAACAGGGATCTCCTACGAGCAGTACTTC. Protein product: CASSETGISYEQYF.

This chain uses TRBV9 with TRBJ2-1, with a weak D call TRBD1 (6 bases). V lost 0 bases and J lost 0, with 7 bases in between. Germline values: CDR1 SGDLS, CDR2 YYNGEE. The CDR3 contains 15 residues. The CDR3 bases are TGTGCCAGCAGCGTAGTGGACAGCTCCTACAATGAGCAGTTCTTC. This gives the protein CASSVVDSSYNEQFF.

The chain couples TRBV29-1 to TRBJ1-2; D is unresolved. The V end lost 4 bases, the J end lost 8 bases, and 20 bases lay between the germline ends. The germline gives CDR1 SQVTM, CDR2 ANQGSEA. CDR3 length: 14 amino acids. CDR3 in DNA: TGCAGCGTTGTAGGGAGACAAGTTGTGGGAGGCTACACCTTC. Translated: CSVVGRQVVGGYTF.

To note about this clone: A junction boundary mismatches the germline segment, possibly from a read error. The chain recombines TRBV29-1 with TRBJ1-1; TRBD1 matches at 8 bases. Germline-derived CDR1 and CDR2 are SQVTM and ANQGSEA. The CDR3 loop spans 14 amino acids. The chain's CDR3 is CSVVNRGMNTEAFF. CDR3 sequence (DNA): TGCAGCGTGGTGAACAGGGGGATGAATACTGAAGCTTTCTTT.

V is TRBV5-1 and J is TRBJ2-1, with D possibly TRBD2 on 6 matching bases. CDR1 is SGHRS, CDR2 YFSETQ, per germline. V gave up 0 bases and J gave up 9 bases, with 10 bases separating them. There are 13 residues in the CDR3. This chain's CDR3 is CASSLAGRSEQFF. The CDR3 DNA sequence: TGCGCCAGCAGCTTGGCTGGGAGGAGTGAGCAGTTCTTC.